This is a list of T cell receptor beta chains from one sample in a study of T cell repertoires in ileal Crohn's disease. The data were produced by immunoSEQ multiplex PCR, yet TCRdb's version contains in-frame clones alone and is incomplete. In the table there are about 5,600 clones, 75% to 90% of which are singletons. The specimen sequenced was ileal tissue. The receptors were sampled from an adult with Crohn's disease. CDR3s include the opening cysteine and the closing phenylalanine or tryptophan. The order of the fields is CDR3 protein, CDR3 DNA, J gene, V gene, CDR3 length, D gene, clone size. D genes are given only for firm matches. Size is stated for part of the rows, as once, few or many counts, or as a class when the clone is expanded.

CDR3 protein: CASSLVTGGRALAGELFF
CDR3 DNA: TGCGCCAGCAGCTTGGTAACCGGCGGGAGGGCCTTAGCCGGGGAGCTGTTTTTT
J gene: TRBJ2-2
V gene: TRBV5-1
CDR3 length: 18
D gene: TRBD2
clone size: -

CDR3 protein: CASGGDTRGYSNQPQHF
CDR3 DNA: TGTGCCAGCGGAGGGGACACTCGGGGATATAGCAATCAGCCCCAGCATTTT
J gene: TRBJ1-5
V gene: TRBV2
CDR3 length: 17
D gene: -
clone size: -

CDR3 protein: CASSLTQGSNTGELFF
CDR3 DNA: TGTGCCAGCAGCTTAACCCAGGGGTCGAACACCGGGGAGCTGTTTTTT
J gene: TRBJ2-2
V gene: TRBV7-9
CDR3 length: 16
D gene: -
clone size: -

CDR3 protein: CASSPLGQGFNQPQHF
CDR3 DNA: TGTGCCAGCAGTCCGCTCGGACAGGGATTCAATCAGCCCCAGCATTTT
J gene: TRBJ1-5
V gene: TRBV28
CDR3 length: 16
D gene: TRBD1
clone size: few

CDR3 protein: CAWSGGNNQPQHF
CDR3 DNA: TGTGCCTGGAGTGGGGGTAACAATCAGCCCCAGCATTTT
J gene: TRBJ1-5
V gene: TRBV30
CDR3 length: 13
D gene: -
clone size: -

CDR3 protein: CASSLGDSWGETQYF
CDR3 DNA: TGTGCCAGCAGCTTGGGGGACTCGTGGGGAGAGACCCAGTACTTC
J gene: TRBJ2-5
V gene: TRBV4-2
CDR3 length: 15
D gene: -
clone size: -

CDR3 protein: CASSPGTALGETQYF
CDR3 DNA: TGTGCCAGCAGCCCAGGGACTGCCTTGGGCGAGACCCAGTACTTC
J gene: TRBJ2-5
V gene: TRBV5-4
CDR3 length: 15
D gene: -
clone size: -

CDR3 protein: CASSETAPHYEQYF
CDR3 DNA: TGTGCCAGCAGTGAAACAGCCCCCCACTACGAGCAGTACTTC
J gene: TRBJ2-7
V gene: TRBV2
CDR3 length: 14
D gene: -
clone size: -

CDR3 protein: CASSFLAGGPIEQFF
CDR3 DNA: TGTGCCAGCAGCTTCCTAGCGGGGGGGCCGATTGAGCAGTTCTTC
J gene: TRBJ2-1
V gene: TRBV7-9
CDR3 length: 15
D gene: TRBD2
clone size: -

CDR3 protein: CASSHRQGAFYEQYF
CDR3 DNA: TGTGCCAGCAGCCACCGACAGGGCGCCTTCTACGAGCAGTACTTC
J gene: TRBJ2-7
V gene: TRBV5-4
CDR3 length: 15
D gene: TRBD1
clone size: -

CDR3 protein: CASSLIADQPQHF
CDR3 DNA: TGTGCCAGCAGCTTGATAGCAGATCAGCCCCAGCATTTT
J gene: TRBJ1-5
V gene: TRBV5-5
CDR3 length: 13
D gene: -
clone size: -

CDR3 protein: CSVAGADTQYF
CDR3 DNA: TGCAGCGTTGCGGGAGCAGATACGCAGTATTTT
J gene: TRBJ2-3
V gene: TRBV29-1
CDR3 length: 11
D gene: -
clone size: once

CDR3 protein: CAWSVREGAGYTF
CDR3 DNA: TGTGCCTGGAGTGTAAGGGAGGGCGCGGGCTACACCTTC
J gene: TRBJ1-2
V gene: TRBV30
CDR3 length: 13
D gene: -
clone size: -

CDR3 protein: CASRRGTDYGYTF
CDR3 DNA: TGTGCCAGCAGGCGAGGGACAGATTATGGCTACACCTTC
J gene: TRBJ1-2
V gene: TRBV11-2
CDR3 length: 13
D gene: TRBD1
clone size: -

CDR3 protein: CASSPYAPDTQYF
CDR3 DNA: TGTGCCAGCAGTCCTTATGCCCCAGATACGCAGTATTTT
J gene: TRBJ2-3
V gene: TRBV7-2
CDR3 length: 13
D gene: -
clone size: -

CDR3 protein: CASSDGGRGNTIYF
CDR3 DNA: TGTGCCAGCAGCGATGGGGGCCGGGGAAACACCATATATTTT
J gene: TRBJ1-3
V gene: TRBV9
CDR3 length: 14
D gene: -
clone size: -

CDR3 protein: CASSLSNQPQHF
CDR3 DNA: TGTGCCAGCAGCTTAAGTAATCAGCCCCAGCATTTT
J gene: TRBJ1-5
V gene: TRBV7-9
CDR3 length: 12
D gene: -
clone size: once